This T cell receptor delta chain was obtained from a study of Vδ1+ human thymocytes. Study observations and caveats: Thymic TRG and TRD repertoires appeared highly polyclonal. Thymic delta-chain repertoires held roughly 18% Vdelta2 sequences and few Vdelta3, despite high sort purity.

Sequences come from RNA converted to cDNA by reverse transcription. Pooled V-gene forward primers with one constant-region reverse primer generated the CDR3 amplicons by multiplex PCR. TCRdb fed the multiplex PCR reads to CATT. The sample has over 45,000 delta-chain clones, more than 12% seen once. In this sample, this clone turned up a few times. Its antigen remains unknown. Sorted Vdelta1+ thymocytes were roughly 96% to 99.6% pure. There are 18 residues in the CDR3. V was cut by 5 bases and J by 0 bases, with 22 bases left in between. Germline V CDR1 and CDR2: TSWWSYY, QGS. The sample comprised Vdelta1+ gamma-delta thymocytes from the thymus. Subset given: FACS-sorted CD3+ TCRalphabeta- TCRVdelta1+ TCRVdelta2- thymocytes. This receptor was identified in a girl under three years old who had congenital heart surgery. The V gene is TRDV1, the J gene TRDJ1; D is perhaps TRDD2 or TRDD3 (6 bases each). This CDR3 is CALGTPFPPTGNTDKLIF. The CDR3, as DNA: TGTGCTCTTGGGACACCCTTCCCTCCAACTGGGAACACCGATAAACTCATCTTT.